This T cell receptor (beta chain) was found in a study of CD8+ T cells in alopecia areata. Study-level results: Lesional scalp exceeded normal scalp in clonality, especially in alopecia totalis/universalis.

RNA was isolated and reverse transcribed to cDNA, the sequencing template. The data were produced by immunoSEQ multiplex PCR, yet TCRdb's version contains in-frame clones alone and is incomplete. The table includes about 110,000 clones, 45% to 65% detected once. The CDR3 length is 13 residues. The junction had 7 bases not matched to a gene; V was cut back by 5 bases and J by 9 bases. Germline CDR1 MNHNS, CDR2 SASEGT. About this clone: Its antigen is undetermined.

The treatment here: oral pan-JAK inhibitor, 5-10 mg twice daily. Sequences were derived from CD4+ T cells sorted from blood, sampled at week 24, from a patient treated with tofacitinib. The chain employs TRBV6-1 and TRBJ1-5; TRBD1 matches at 7 bases. The clonotype was recovered from a human donor with alopecia areata. CDR3 residues: CASSQGGASPQHF. As DNA, the CDR3 is TGTGCCAGCAGTCAGGGGGGGGCTTCGCCCCAGCATTTT.